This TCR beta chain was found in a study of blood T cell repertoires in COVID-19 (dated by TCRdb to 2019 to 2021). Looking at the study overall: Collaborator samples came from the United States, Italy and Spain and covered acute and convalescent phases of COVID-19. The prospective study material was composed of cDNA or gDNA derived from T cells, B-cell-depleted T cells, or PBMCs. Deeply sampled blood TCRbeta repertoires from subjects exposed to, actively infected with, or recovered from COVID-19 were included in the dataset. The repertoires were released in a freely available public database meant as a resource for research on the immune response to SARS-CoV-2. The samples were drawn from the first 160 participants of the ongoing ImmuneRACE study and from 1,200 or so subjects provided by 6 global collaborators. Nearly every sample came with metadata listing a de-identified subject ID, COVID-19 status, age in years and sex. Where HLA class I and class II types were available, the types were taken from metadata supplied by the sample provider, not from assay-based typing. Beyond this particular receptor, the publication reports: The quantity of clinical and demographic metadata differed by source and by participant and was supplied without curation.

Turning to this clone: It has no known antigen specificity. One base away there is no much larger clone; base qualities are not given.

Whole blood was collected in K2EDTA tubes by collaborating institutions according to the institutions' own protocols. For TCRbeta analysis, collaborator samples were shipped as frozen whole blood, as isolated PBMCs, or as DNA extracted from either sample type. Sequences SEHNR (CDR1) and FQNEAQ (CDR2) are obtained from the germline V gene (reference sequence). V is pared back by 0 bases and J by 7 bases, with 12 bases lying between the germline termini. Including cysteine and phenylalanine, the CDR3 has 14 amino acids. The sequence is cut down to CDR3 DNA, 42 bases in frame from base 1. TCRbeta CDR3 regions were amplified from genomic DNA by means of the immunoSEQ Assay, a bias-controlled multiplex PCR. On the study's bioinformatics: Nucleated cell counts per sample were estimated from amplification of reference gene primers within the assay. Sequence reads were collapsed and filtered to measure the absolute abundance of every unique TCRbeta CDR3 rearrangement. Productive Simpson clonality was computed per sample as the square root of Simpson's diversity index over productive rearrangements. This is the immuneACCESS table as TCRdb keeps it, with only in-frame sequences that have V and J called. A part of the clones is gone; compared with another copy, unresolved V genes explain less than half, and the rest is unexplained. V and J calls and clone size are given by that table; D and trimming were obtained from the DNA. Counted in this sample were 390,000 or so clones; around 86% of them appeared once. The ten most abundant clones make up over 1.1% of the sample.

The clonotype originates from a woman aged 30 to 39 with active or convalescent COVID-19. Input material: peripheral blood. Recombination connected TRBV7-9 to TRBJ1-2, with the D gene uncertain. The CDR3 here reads CASSLALELSGYTF. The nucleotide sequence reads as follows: TGTGCCAGCAGCTTAGCGCTGGAGTTATCTGGCTACACCTTC.